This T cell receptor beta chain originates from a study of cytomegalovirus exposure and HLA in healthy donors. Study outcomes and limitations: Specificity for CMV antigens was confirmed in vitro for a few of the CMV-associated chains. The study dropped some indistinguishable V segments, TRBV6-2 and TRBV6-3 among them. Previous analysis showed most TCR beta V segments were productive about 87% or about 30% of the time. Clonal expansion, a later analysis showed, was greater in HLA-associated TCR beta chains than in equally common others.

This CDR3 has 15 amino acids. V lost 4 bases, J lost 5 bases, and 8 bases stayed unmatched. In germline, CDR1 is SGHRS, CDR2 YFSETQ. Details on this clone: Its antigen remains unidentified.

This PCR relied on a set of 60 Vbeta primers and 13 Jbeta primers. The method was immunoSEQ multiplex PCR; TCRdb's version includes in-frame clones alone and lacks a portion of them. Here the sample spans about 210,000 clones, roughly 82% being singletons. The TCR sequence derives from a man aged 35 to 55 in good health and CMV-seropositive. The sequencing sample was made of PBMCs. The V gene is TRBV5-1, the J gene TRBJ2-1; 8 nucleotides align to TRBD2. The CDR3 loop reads CASSEGTSPNNEQFF. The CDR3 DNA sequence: TGCGCCAGCAGCGAAGGGACTAGTCCTAACAATGAGCAGTTCTTC. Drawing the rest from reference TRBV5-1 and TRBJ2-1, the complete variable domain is KAGVTQTPRYLIKTRGQQVTLSCSPISGHRSVSWYQQTPGQGLQFLFEYFSETQRNKGNFPGRFSGRQFSNSRSEMNVSTLELGDSALYLCASSEGTSPNNEQFFGPGTRLTVL.